This entry lists 13 T cell receptor beta chains sequenced from one sample in a study of vaccination effects on CD4 cells after COVID-19. Profiled with immunoSEQ multiplex PCR; TCRdb holds only in-frame clones, not every one. The table includes under 30,000 clones, roughly 74% detected once. The antigens for these receptors are not known. Sequencing followed a ViraFEST assay step that expanded antigen-specific CD4+ T cells with viral peptide pools. At the end of roughly ten days of culture, CD4+ T cells were isolated. Vaccination of participants consisted of two doses of either the BNT162b2 or mRNA-1273 vaccine. Sequencing used CD4+ T cells from PBMCs cultured with HCoV-OC43 spike peptides, obtained after COVID-19 vaccination. Stated subset: HCoV-OC43 spike overlapping peptide pool stimulation. These receptor sequences come from a human donor who received a COVID-19 vaccine.

V is TRBV7-7 and J is TRBJ2-2; tentative D call: TRBD1 (5 bases). The germline V gene has CDR1 SSHAT and CDR2 FNYEAQ (reference sequence). V gave up 2 bases and J gave up 8 bases, with 15 bases separating them. There are 15 residues in the CDR3. CDR3 in amino acids: CASSLTSGFPGELFF. CDR3 sequence (DNA): TGTGCCAGCAGCTTAACATCAGGGTTTCCGGGGGAGCTGTTTTTT.

The CDR3 DNA sequence: TGTGCCAGCAGTGAACAGGGTTCCGCGGGTGAAGCTTTCTTT. Translated: CASSEQGSAGEAFF. This chain uses TRBV6-1 with TRBJ1-1; possibly TRBD1 for D (5 bases). Germline values: CDR1 MNHNS, CDR2 SASEGT. This CDR3 has 14 residues. Trimming cost V 2 bases and J 7 bases, with 14 bases left between them.

The chain carries TRBV18 and TRBJ2-2, with 7 bases fitting TRBD2. V shed 3 bases, J shed 2 bases, and the junction held 12 bases outside the gene matches. The CDR3 totals 18 residues. Germline CDR1 reads KGHSH; CDR2 reads LQKENI. The DNA for the CDR3 is TGTGCCAGCTCACCTTTTATATCCCTAGCGGATAACACCGGGGAGCTGTTTTTT. Its protein product is CASSPFISLADNTGELFF.

The genes are TRBV4-1 and TRBJ2-3; 13 bases map to TRBD2. V lost 2 bases, J lost 3 bases, and 5 bases stayed unmatched. The CDR3 loop spans 17 amino acids. Per germline, CDR1 MGHRA and CDR2 YSYEKL. CDR3 in amino acids: CASSQFGLAGETDTQYF. DNA for the CDR3: TGCGCCAGCAGCCAATTCGGACTAGCGGGGGAAACAGATACGCAGTATTTT.

The CDR3 here is CASRWEDLAQYF. The CDR3 region has the DNA TGTGCCAGCCGCTGGGAGGATTTGGCCCAGTACTTC. The chain has TRBV7-9 and TRBJ2-5; TRBD2 might be the D (6 bases). The CDR3 covers 12 residues. V gave up 8 bases and J gave up 9 bases, with 16 bases separating them. The V gene's germline CDR1 is SEHNR and CDR2 FQNEAQ (reference sequence).

The chain combines TRBV3-1 (or the pseudogene TRBV3-2) with TRBJ1-4; 10 bases fit TRBD1. Unmatched junction bases numbered 4, after V lost 4 bases and J lost 5 bases. The germline CDR1 and CDR2 sequences are LGHDT and YNNKEL (reference sequence). The CDR3 spans 15 residues. The CDR3, as DNA: TGTGCCAGCAGCCTACGGACAGGGGGAAATGAAAAACTGTTTTTT. This translates into CASSLRTGGNEKLFF.

The chain joins TRBV5-1 to TRBJ1-3, with a possible D match to TRBD1 (5 bases). This CDR3 has 15 residues. Germline CDR1 SGHRS, CDR2 YFSETQ. Trimming took off 4 bases at V and 8 bases at J, with 19 bases between the two ends. Written as DNA, the CDR3 is TGCGCCAGCAGCGCGACGGGGACTATTTGGGACACCATATATTTT. Its protein is CASSATGTIWDTIYF.

V usage is TRBV6-1 and J usage is TRBJ1-5, with a tentative D call TRBD1 (6 bases). Germline values: CDR1 MNHNS, CDR2 SASEGT. This CDR3 spans 15 amino acids. V was trimmed by 1 base and J by 6 bases, leaving 13 bases between them. CDR3 region: CASSEDRQAVQPQHF. The CDR3 DNA reads as TGTGCCAGCAGTGAAGACCGACAGGCCGTTCAGCCCCAGCATTTT.

The rearrangement uses TRBV29-1 and TRBJ2-1; 12 nucleotides align to TRBD2. CDR3 length: 16 amino acids. The V segment lost 4 bases and the J segment 10 bases; nucleotides outside the gene matches: 14. CDR1 and CDR2 from the germline V gene are SQVTM and ANQGSEA. CDR3 in DNA: TGCAGCGTTGCTAGCGGGAGGGCGACGTCCCATTTGGAGCAGTTCTTC. Protein product: CSVASGRATSHLEQFF.

The chain joins TRBV4-2 to TRBJ2-3, with TRBD2 identical over 9 bases. The CDR3 is 16 amino acids. The J segment lost 4 bases and the V segment lost 0 bases, leaving 5 bases of the junction unmatched. CDR1 is LGHNA and CDR2 is YNFKEQ in the germline V gene. The chain's CDR3 is CASSQEAGGGADTQYF. As DNA, the CDR3 is TGTGCCAGCAGCCAAGAAGCTGGCGGGGGGGCAGATACGCAGTATTTT.

The V call is TRBV4-1, the J call TRBJ2-5, with 15 nucleotides matching TRBD2. V lost 1 base and J lost 2; bases outside the gene matches: 2. This CDR3 has 17 amino acids. Germline CDR1 is MGHRA and CDR2 is YSYEKL. The CDR3, as DNA: TGCGCCAGCAGCCAAGGAGGGACTAGCGGGGGGCAAGAGACCCAGTACTTC. Protein: CASSQGGTSGGQETQYF.

The chain employs TRBV7-2 and TRBJ1-1; a possible D gene is TRBD1 (5 bases). Trimming removed 5 bases at V and 3 bases at J, with 10 bases between. This CDR3 region has 13 residues. Germline-derived CDR1 and CDR2 are SGHTA and FQGNSA. CDR3 amino acids: CASSGSRDTEAFF. The CDR3 nucleotides are TGTGCCAGCAGCGGAAGCAGGGACACTGAAGCTTTCTTT.

This chain connects TRBV21-1 to TRBJ2-2. TRBV21-1 is a pseudogene locus. The CDR3 has 16 residues. CDR3: CASRGGEGAATGELFF. The CDR3 DNA follows: TGTGCCAGCAGGGGTGGGGAGGGGGCTGCCACCGGGGAGCTGTTTTTT.